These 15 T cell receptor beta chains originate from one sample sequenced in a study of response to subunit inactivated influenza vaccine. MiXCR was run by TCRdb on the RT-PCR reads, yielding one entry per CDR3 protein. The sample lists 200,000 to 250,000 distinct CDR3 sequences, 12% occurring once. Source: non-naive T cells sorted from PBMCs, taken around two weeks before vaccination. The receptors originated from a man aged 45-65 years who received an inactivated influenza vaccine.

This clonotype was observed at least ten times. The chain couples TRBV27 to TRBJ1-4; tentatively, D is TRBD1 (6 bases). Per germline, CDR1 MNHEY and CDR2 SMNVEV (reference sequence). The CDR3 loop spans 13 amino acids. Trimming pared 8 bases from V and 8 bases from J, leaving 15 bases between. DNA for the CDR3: TGTGCCAGCCGCCACCAAAGGGGGGAAAAACTGTTTTTT. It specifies CASRHQRGEKLFF.

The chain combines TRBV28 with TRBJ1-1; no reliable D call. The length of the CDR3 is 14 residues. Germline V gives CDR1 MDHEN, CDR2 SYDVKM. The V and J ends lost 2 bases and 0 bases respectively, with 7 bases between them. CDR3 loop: CASSLHSMNTEAFF. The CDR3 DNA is TGTGCCAGCAGTTTACATTCGATGAACACTGAAGCTTTCTTT.

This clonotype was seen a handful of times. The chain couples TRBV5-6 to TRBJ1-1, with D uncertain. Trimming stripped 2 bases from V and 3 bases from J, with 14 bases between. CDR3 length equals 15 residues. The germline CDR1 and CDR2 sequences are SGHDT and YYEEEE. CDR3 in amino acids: CASSFVNRVDTEAFF. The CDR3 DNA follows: TGTGCCAGCAGCTTTGTAAATCGGGTGGACACTGAAGCTTTCTTT. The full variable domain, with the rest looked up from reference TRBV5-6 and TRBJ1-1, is DAGVTQSPTHLIKTRGQQVTLRCSPKSGHDTVSWYQQALGQGPQFIFQYYEEEERQRGNFPDRFSGHQFPNYSSELNVNALLLGDSALYLCASSFVNRVDTEAFFGQGTRLTVV.

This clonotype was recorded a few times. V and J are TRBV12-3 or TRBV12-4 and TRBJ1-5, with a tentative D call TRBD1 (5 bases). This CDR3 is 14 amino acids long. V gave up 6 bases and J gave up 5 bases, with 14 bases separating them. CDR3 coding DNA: TGTGCCAGCAGAACCGGGACCATCTATCAGCCCCAGCATTTT. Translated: CASRTGTIYQPQHF.

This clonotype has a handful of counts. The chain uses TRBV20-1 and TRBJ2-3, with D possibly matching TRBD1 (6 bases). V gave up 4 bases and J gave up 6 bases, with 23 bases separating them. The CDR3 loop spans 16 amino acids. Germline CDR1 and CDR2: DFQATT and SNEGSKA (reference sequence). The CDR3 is CSATTLGGRGLDTQYF. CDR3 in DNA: TGCAGTGCTACCACGCTCGGAGGCAGGGGCTTGGATACGCAGTATTTT.

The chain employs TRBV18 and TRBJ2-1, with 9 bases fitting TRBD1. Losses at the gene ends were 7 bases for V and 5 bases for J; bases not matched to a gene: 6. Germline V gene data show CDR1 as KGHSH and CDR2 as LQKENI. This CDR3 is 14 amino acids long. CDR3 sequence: CASWRQGVDNEQFF. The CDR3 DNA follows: TGTGCCAGCTGGCGACAGGGGGTCGACAATGAGCAGTTCTTC.

The CDR3 DNA sequence: TGCGCCAGCAGCTTGGGAGGGGGCCTGTATGAGCAGTTCTTC. As protein: CASSLGGGLYEQFF. The rearrangement joins TRBV5-1 to TRBJ2-1; 7 bases match TRBD1. This CDR3 contains 14 residues. Trimming at V came to 0 bases and at J to 8 bases, leaving 5 bases not matched to a gene. Germline-derived CDR1 and CDR2 are SGHRS and YFSETQ. The full variable domain, its missing parts supplied by reference TRBV5-1 and TRBJ2-1, is KAGVTQTPRYLIKTRGQQVTLSCSPISGHRSVSWYQQTPGQGLQFLFEYFSETQRNKGNFPGRFSGRQFSNSRSEMNVSTLELGDSALYLCASSLGGGLYEQFFGPGTRLTVL.

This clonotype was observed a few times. The CDR3 reads CASSHPSGSYNEQFF. In nucleotides, the CDR3 is TGCGCCAGCAGCCACCCTAGCGGGAGTTACAATGAGCAGTTCTTC. The rearrangement joins TRBV5-1 to TRBJ2-1; TRBD2 agrees at 10 bases. Germline values: CDR1 SGHRS, CDR2 YFSETQ. Trimming cost V 4 bases and J 4 bases; bases outside gene matches: 5. CDR3 length equals 15 residues.

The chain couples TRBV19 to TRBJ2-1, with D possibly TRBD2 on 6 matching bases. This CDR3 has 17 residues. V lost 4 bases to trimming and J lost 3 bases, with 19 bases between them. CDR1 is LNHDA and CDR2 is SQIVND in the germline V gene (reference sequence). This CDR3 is CASSTSGLPGLYNEQFF. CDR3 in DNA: TGTGCCAGTAGTACTTCGGGACTCCCAGGGCTCTACAATGAGCAGTTCTTC.

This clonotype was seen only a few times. The CDR3 sequence is CASSLRPRWEETQYF. The CDR3 bases are TGCGCCAGCAGCCTCCGTCCAAGGTGGGAAGAGACCCAGTACTTC. The V and J genes are TRBV5-1 and TRBJ2-5; no definite D call. The length of the CDR3 is 15 residues. Germline lookup yields CDR1 SGHRS and CDR2 YFSETQ. V lost 4 bases and J 3 bases, leaving 16 bases between the germline ends.

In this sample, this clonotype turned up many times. CDR3 loop: CASDSNYGYTF. As DNA, the CDR3 is TGTGCCAGCGACTCTAACTATGGCTACACCTTC. V is TRBV25-1 and J is TRBJ1-2; D is undetermined. The V end lost 8 bases, the J end lost 0 bases, and 4 bases lay between the germline ends. The CDR3 is 11 residues long. Per germline, CDR1 MGHDK and CDR2 SYGVNS.

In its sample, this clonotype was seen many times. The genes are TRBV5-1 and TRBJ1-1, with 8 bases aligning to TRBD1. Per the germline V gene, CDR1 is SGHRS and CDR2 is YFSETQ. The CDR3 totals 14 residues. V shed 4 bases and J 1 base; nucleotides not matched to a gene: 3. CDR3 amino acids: CASSPQGANTEAFF. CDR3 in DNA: TGCGCCAGCAGCCCCCAGGGGGCGAACACTGAAGCTTTCTTT.

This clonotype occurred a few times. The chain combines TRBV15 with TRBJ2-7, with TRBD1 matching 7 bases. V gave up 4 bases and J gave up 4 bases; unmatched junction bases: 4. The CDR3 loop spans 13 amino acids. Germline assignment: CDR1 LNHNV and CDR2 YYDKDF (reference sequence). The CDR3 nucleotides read TGTGCCACCAGCATAGGGGGCTCTTACGAGCAGTACTTC. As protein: CATSIGGSYEQYF.

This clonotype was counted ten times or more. Here the CDR3 DNA reads TGTGCCAGCAGCTTAGTCCCGGGACCGGGCTCCCAGCAGTACTTC. It specifies CASSLVPGPGSQQYF. The gene calls are TRBV7-2 and TRBJ2-7, with D possibly being TRBD1 or TRBD2 (5 bases each). The V and J ends lost 1 base and 8 bases respectively, with 18 bases between them. Germline assignment: CDR1 SGHTA and CDR2 FQGNSA. CDR3 length equals 15 residues.

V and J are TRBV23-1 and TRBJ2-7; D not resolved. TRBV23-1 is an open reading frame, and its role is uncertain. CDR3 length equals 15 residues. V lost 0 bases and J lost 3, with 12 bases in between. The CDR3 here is CASSQSTARNYEQYF. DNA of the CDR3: TGCGCCAGCAGTCAATCGACGGCAAGAAACTACGAGCAGTACTTC.